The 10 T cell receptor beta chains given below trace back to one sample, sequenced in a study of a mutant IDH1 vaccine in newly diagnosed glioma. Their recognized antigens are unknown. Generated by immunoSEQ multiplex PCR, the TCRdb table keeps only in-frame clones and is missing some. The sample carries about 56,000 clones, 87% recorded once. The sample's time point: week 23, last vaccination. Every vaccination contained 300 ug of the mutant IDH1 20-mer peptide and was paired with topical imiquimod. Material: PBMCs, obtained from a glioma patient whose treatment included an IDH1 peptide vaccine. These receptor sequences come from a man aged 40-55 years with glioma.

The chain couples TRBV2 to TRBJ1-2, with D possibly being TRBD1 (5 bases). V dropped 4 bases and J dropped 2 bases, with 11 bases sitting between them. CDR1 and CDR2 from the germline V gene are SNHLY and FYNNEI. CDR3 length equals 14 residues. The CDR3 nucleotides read TGTGCCAGCAGTGGCGGCAGGGAGAACTATGGCTACACCTTC. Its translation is CASSGGRENYGYTF.

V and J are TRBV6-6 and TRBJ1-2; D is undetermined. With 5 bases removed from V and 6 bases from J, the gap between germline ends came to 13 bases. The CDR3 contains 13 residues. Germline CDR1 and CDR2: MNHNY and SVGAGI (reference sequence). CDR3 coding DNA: TGTGCCAGCAGTACTAGTTTGGTAGATGGCTACACCTTC. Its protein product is CASSTSLVDGYTF.

CDR3 amino acids: CASSLLGRGETQYF. CDR3 nucleotides: TGTGCCAGCAGCTTGTTAGGAAGGGGAGAGACCCAGTACTTC. This chain links TRBV5-4 with TRBJ2-5; D is possibly TRBD1 (5 bases). The CDR3 extends over 14 amino acids. The V gene lost 1 base and the J gene lost 4 bases, with 11 bases spanning the gap. The germline V gene encodes CDR1 SGHNT and CDR2 YYREEE (reference sequence).

CDR3 region: CASSYKLAGVYNEQFF. The CDR3 coding sequence is TGTGCCAGCAGTTACAAACTAGCGGGAGTCTACAATGAGCAGTTCTTC. This chain joins TRBV6-5 and TRBJ2-1; 11 bases align to TRBD2. With 2 bases clipped from V and 3 bases from J, the junction kept 3 bases outside the gene matches. This CDR3 is 16 amino acids long. The germline V gene encodes CDR1 MNHEY and CDR2 SVGAGI.

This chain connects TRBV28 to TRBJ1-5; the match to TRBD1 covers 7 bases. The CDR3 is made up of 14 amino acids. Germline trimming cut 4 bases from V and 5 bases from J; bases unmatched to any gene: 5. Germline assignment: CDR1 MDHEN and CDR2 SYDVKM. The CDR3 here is CASSSDRVHQPQHF. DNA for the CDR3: TGTGCCAGCAGTTCAGACAGGGTTCATCAGCCCCAGCATTTT.

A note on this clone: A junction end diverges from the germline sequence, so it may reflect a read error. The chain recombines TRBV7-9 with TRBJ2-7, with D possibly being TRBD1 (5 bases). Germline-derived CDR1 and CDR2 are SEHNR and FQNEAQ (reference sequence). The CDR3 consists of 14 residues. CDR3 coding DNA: TGTGCCAGCAGCATAGCAGGGAATCCCTACGAGCAGTACTTC. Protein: CASSIAGNPYEQYF. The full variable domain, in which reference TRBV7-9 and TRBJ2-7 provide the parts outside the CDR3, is DTGVSQNPRHKITKRGQNVTFRCDPISEHNRLYWYRQTLGQGPEFLTYFQNEAQLEKSRLLSDRFSAERPKGSFSTLEIQRTEQGDSAMYLCASSIAGNPYEQYFGPGTRLTVT.

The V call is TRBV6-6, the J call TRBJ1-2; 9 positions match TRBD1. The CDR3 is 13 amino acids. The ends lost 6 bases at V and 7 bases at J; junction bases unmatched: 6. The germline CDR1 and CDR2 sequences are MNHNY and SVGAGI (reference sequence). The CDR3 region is CASRDRGLSGYTF. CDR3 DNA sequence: TGTGCCAGCAGGGACAGGGGCCTCAGTGGCTACACCTTC.

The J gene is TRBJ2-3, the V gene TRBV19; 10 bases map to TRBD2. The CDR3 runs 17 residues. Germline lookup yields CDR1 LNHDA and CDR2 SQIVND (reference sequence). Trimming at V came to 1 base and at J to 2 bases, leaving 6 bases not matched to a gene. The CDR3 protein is CASSIALLAGITDTQYF. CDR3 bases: TGTGCCAGTAGTATAGCGTTACTAGCGGGAATCACAGATACGCAGTATTTT.

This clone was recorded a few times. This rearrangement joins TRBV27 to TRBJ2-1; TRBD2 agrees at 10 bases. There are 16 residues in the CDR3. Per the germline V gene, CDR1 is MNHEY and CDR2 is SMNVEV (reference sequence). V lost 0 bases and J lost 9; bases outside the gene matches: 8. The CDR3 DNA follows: TGTGCCAGCAGTTTATCGAGAGCGGGAGGGCCTGGTGAGCAGTTCTTC. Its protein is CASSLSRAGGPGEQFF.

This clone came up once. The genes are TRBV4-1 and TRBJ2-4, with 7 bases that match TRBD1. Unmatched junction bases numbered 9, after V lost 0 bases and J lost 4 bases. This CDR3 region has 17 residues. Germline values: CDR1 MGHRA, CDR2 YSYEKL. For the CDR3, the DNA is TGCGCCAGCAGCCAAGATCCGGGGACAGTTTTTAAAAACATTCAGTACTTC. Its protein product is CASSQDPGTVFKNIQYF.